This T cell receptor (beta chain) was documented in a study of blood T cell repertoires in COVID-19. Trimming took off 5 bases at V and 2 bases at J, with 16 bases between the two ends. CDR3 length: 15 residues. CDR1 is SEHNR, CDR2 FQNEAQ, per germline (reference sequence). This clone was detected a few times. The method was immunoSEQ multiplex PCR; TCRdb's version includes in-frame clones alone and lacks a portion of them. The sample gives 350,000 to 400,000 clones, approximately 93% of which show up once; just over 0.85% is in the top ten. The source of this sequence is a woman aged 40 to 50 who had been exposed to COVID-19. Sample: PBMCs or T cells enriched from blood (not recorded which). The chain employs TRBV7-9 and TRBJ2-7; weak D call: TRBD1 (6 bases). The CDR3, as DNA: TGTGCCAGCAGCCCGCAATGGCAGGGGCCCTACGAGCAGTACTTC. Encoded protein: CASSPQWQGPYEQYF.